This record concerns one TCR beta chain sequence. Antigen: not known. These data originate in a study of cytomegalovirus exposure and HLA in healthy donors. Study-wide results and caveats: Some TCR beta chains (about 170 of them) were listed as cytomegalovirus-associated. The majority of TCR sequences were rare, yet some public TCRs appeared in many donors.

Germline assignment: CDR1 SSHAT and CDR2 FNYEAQ (reference sequence). The CDR3 contains 15 residues. The ends were cut back, 1 base at V and 4 bases at J, with 8 bases in the middle. Method: immunoSEQ multiplex PCR; TCRdb's copy keeps in-frame clones and lacks some. The sample carries around 150,000 clones, less than 90% recorded once. Separate from the approximately 720-subject first cohort, the roughly 120-subject validation cohort was the one that the donors belonged to. The sample taken for sequencing was PBMCs. This receptor was obtained from a young woman in good health and CMV-seropositive. The rearrangement joins TRBV7-7 to TRBJ2-6; maybe TRBD1 (5 bases). CDR3 nucleotide sequence: TGTGCCAGCAGCTTAGGCAGGGCCGGGGCCAACGTCCTGACTTTC. Amino acid sequence: CASSLGRAGANVLTF.